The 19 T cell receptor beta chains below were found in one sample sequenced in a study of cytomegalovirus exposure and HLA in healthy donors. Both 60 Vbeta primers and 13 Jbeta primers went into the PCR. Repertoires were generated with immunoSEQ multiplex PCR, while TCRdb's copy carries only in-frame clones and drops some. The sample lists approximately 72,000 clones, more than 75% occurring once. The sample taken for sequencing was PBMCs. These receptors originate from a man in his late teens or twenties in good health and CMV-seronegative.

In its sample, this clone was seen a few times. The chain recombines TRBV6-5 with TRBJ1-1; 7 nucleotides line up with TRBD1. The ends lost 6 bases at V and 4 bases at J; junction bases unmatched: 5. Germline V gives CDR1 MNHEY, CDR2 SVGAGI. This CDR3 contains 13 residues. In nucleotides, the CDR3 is TGTGCCAGCAGGATGGACAGGAGCACTGAAGCTTTCTTT. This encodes CASRMDRSTEAFF.

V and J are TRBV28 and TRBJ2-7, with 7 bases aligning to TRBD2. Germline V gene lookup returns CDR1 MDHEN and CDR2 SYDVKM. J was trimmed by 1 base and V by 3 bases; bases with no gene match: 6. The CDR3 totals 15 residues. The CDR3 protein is CASSFGRVFSYEQYF. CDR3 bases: TGTGCCAGCAGTTTTGGGAGGGTCTTTTCCTACGAGCAGTACTTC.

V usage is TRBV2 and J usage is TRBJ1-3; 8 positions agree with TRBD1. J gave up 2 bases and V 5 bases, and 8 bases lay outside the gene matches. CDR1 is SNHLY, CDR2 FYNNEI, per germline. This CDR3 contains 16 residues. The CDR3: CASSRQGSTAGNTIYF. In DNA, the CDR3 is TGTGCCAGCAGTAGACAGGGGTCTACAGCTGGAAACACCATATATTTT.

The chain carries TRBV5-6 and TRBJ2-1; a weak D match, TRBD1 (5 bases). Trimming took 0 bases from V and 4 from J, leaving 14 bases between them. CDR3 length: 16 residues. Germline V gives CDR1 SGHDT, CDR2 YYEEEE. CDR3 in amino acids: CASSLDIGHLYNEQFF. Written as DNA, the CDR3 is TGTGCCAGCAGCTTGGATATCGGACACCTGTACAATGAGCAGTTCTTC.

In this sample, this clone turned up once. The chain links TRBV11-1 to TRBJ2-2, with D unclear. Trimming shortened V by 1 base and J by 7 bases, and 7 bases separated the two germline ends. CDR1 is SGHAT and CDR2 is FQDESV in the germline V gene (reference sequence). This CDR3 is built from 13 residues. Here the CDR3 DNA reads TGTGCCAGCAGCTTAGGTCTTCTCGGGGAGCTGTTTTTT. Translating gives CASSLGLLGELFF.

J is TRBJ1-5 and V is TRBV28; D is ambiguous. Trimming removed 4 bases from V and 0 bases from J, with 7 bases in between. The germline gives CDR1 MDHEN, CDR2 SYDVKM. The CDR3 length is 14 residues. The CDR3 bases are TGTGCCAGCAGTTCTTTTTATAGCAATCAGCCCCAGCATTTT. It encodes CASSSFYSNQPQHF. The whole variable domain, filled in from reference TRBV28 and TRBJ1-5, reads DVKVTQSSRYLVKRTGEKVFLECVQDMDHENMFWYRQDPGLGLRLIYFSYDVKMKEKGDIPEGYSVSREKKERFSLILESASTNQTSMYLCASSSFYSNQPQHFGDGTRLSIL.

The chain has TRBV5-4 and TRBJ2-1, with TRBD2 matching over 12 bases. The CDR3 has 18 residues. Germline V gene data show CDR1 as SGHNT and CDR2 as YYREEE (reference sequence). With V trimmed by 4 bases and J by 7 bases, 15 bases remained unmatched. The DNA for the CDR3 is TGTGCCAGCAGCCCCCCCGCCCTAGCGGGAGGGCCGCAGAATGAGCAGTTCTTC. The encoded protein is CASSPPALAGGPQNEQFF.

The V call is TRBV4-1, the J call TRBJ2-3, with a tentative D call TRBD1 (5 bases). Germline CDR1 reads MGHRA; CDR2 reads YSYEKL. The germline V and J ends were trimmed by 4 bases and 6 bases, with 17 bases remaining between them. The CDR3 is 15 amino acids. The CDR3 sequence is CASSPEQTVADTQYF. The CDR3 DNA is TGCGCCAGCAGCCCAGAACAGACAGTGGCTGATACGCAGTATTTT.

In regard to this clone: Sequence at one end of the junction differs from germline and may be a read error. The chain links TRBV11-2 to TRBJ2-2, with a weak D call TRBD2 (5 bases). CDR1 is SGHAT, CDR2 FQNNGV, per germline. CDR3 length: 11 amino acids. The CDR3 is CASARSGELLF. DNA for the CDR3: TGTGCCAGCGCCCGTTCCGGGGAGCTGCTTTTT.

The CDR3 DNA follows: TGTGCCAGCAGATCTTATCTAGGCTATGGCTACACCTTC. The encoded protein is CASRSYLGYGYTF. The chain links TRBV6-1 to TRBJ1-2; D remains ambiguous. In germline, CDR1 is MNHNS, CDR2 SASEGT. V was trimmed by 6 bases and J by 4 bases, leaving 12 bases between them. CDR3 length: 13 amino acids.

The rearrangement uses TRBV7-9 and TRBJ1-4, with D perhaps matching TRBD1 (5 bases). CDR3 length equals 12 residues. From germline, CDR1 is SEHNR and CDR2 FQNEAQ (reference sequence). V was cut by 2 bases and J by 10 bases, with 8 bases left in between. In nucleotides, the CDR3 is TGTGCCAGCAGCTTAATTCAGGGAAAACTGTTTTTT. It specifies CASSLIQGKLFF.

CDR3 loop: CASKQGMNTEAFF. CDR3 in DNA: TGTGCCAGTAAACAGGGAATGAACACTGAAGCTTTCTTT. The J gene is TRBJ1-1, the V gene TRBV6-1; the D gene is possibly TRBD1 (6 bases). The germline V gene encodes CDR1 MNHNS and CDR2 SASEGT. Deletions cut 9 bases from V and 0 bases from J, with 11 bases between. This CDR3 is 13 amino acids long.

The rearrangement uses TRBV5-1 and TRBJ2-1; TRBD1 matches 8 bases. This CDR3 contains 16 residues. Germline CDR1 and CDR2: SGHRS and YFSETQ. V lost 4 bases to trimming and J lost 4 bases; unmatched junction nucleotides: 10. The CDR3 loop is CASSRSNRGEYNEQFF. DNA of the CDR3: TGCGCCAGCAGCCGCTCAAACAGGGGGGAGTACAATGAGCAGTTCTTC.

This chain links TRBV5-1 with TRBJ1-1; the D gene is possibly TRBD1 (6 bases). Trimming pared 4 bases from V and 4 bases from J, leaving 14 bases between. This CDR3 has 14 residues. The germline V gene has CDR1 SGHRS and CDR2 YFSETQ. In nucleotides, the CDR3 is TGCGCCAGCAGCCTCGGGGGGGGCTTCACTGAAGCTTTCTTT. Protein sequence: CASSLGGGFTEAFF.

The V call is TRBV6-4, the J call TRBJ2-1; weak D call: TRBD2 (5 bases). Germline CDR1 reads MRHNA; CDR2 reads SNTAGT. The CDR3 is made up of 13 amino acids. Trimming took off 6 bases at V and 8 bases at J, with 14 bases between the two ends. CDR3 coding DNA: TGTGCCAGCAGGCCGGCGGGTATGGATGAGCAGTTCTTC. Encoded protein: CASRPAGMDEQFF.

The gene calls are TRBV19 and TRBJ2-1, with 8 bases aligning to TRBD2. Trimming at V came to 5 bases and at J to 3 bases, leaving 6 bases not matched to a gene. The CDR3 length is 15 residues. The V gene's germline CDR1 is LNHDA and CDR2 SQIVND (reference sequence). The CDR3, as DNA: TGTGCCAGTAGTGGGTTGGCGGGGGGCTACAATGAGCAGTTCTTC. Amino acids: CASSGLAGGYNEQFF.

CDR3 sequence reads: CASREGSNEQFF. The CDR3 DNA is TGTGCCAGTCGGGAGGGTTCCAATGAGCAGTTCTTC. This chain links TRBV7-2 with TRBJ2-1; 8 positions agree with TRBD2. V shed 9 bases, J shed 6 bases, and the junction held 4 bases outside the gene matches. The CDR3 is made up of 12 amino acids. Germline loops: CDR1 SGHTA, CDR2 FQGNSA.

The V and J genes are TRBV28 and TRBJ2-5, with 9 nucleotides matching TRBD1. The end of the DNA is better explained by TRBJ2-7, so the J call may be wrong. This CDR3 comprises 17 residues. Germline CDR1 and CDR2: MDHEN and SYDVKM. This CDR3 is CASSFFGGTGLAYEQYF. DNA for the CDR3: TGTGCCAGCAGTTTCTTCGGTGGGACAGGGCTTGCCTACGAGCAGTACTTC.

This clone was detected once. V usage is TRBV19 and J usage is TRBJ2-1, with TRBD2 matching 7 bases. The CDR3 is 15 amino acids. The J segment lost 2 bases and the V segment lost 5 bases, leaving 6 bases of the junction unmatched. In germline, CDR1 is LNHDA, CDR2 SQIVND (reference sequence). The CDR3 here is CASSSSGGTYNEQFF. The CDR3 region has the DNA TGTGCCAGTAGTTCTTCGGGAGGAACCTACAATGAGCAGTTCTTC.